This TCR beta chain appears in the sequencing data of a study of T cells after yellow fever vaccination. Study information: Low-cell-number fractions were prepared with SMART-Seq v4 Ultra Low Input.

Germline CDR1 reads SGHTA; CDR2 reads FQGNSA. The CDR3 contains 16 residues. The V and J ends lost 1 base and 4 bases, in that order; junction bases with no gene match: 8. In its sample, this clonotype was seen many times. The target antigen is unknown. Study-wide results and limits: Abundant contaminating clonotypes from the bulk population could appear in FACS-sorted repertoires. Booster sampling recovered most clones from primary vaccination (approximately 97% CD4, around 88% CD8). A minor fraction of clonotypes spanned both CD4 and CD8 compartments.

TCRdb reprocessed the 5' RACE reads via MiXCR and lists one record per CDR3 protein. The sample gives around 250,000 distinct CDR3 sequences, roughly 7.2% of which show up once; approximately 0.85% is in the top ten. The receptor was derived from a man aged 30 to 39 who received the YFV17D yellow fever vaccine. This sample comprised CD4+ T cells sorted from PBMCs, obtained 15 days after the yellow fever booster vaccination. The chain uses TRBV7-2 and TRBJ2-7; 9 bases are a match to TRBD2. CDR3 sequence: CASSLVVGSGGYEQYF. In DNA, the CDR3 is TGTGCCAGCAGCTTAGTTGTCGGTAGCGGGGGATACGAGCAGTACTTC.